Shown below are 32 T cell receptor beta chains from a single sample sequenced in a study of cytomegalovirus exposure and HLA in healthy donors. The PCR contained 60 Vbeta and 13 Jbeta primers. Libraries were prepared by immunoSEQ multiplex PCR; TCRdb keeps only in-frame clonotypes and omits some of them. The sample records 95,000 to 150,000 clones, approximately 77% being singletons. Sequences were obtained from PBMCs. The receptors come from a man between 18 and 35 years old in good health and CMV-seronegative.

CDR3 loop: CASSQRGGVYNEQFF. CDR3 coding DNA: TGTGCCAGCAGCCAGCGGGGGGGAGTCTACAATGAGCAGTTCTTC. This chain joins TRBV7-6 and TRBJ2-1; 10 bases line up with TRBD2. Germline CDR1 SGHVS, CDR2 FNYEAQ. There are 15 residues in the CDR3. J lost 3 bases, V lost 5 bases, and 4 bases had no gene match. Full variable domain (rest looked up from reference TRBV7-6 and TRBJ2-1): GAGVSQSPRYKVTKRGQDVALRCDPISGHVSLYWYRQALGQGPEFLTYFNYEAQQDKSGLPNDRFSAERPEGSISTLTIQRTEQRDSAMYRCASSQRGGVYNEQFFGPGTRLTVL.

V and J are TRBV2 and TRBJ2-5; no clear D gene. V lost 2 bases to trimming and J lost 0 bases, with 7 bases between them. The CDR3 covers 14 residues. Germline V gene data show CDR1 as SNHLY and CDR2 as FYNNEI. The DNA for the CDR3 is TGTGCCAGCAGTGAACCCAGGTACCAAGAGACCCAGTACTTC. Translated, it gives CASSEPRYQETQYF. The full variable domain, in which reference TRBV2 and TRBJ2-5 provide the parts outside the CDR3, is EPEVTQTPSHQVTQMGQEVILRCVPISNHLYFYWYRQILGQKVEFLVSFYNNEISEKSEIFDDQFSVERPDGSNFTLKIRSTKLEDSAMYFCASSEPRYQETQYFGPGTRLLVL.

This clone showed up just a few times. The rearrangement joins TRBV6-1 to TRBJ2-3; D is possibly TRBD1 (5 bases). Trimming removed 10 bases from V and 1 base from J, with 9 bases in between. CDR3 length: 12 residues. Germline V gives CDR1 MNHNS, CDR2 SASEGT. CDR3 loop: CATSRGTDTQYF. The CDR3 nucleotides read TGTGCCACGAGCAGGGGCACAGATACGCAGTATTTT.

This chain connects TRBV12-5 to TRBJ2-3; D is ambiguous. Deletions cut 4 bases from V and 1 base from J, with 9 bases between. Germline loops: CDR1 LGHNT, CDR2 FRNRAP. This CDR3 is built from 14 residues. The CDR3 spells CASGSGEGTDTQYF. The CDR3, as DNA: TGTGCTAGTGGTTCCGGCGAGGGCACAGATACGCAGTATTTT.

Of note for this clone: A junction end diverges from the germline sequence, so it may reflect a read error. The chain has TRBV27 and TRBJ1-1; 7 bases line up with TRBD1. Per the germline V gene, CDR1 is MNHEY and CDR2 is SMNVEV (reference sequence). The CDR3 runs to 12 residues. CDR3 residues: CATSDRNAEAFF. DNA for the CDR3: TGTGCCACTTCGGACAGGAACGCTGAAGCTTTCTTT.

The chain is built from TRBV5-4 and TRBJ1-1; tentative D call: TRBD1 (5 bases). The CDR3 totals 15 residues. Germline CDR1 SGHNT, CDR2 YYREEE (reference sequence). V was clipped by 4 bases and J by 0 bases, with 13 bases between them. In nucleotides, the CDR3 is TGTGCCAGCAGCCCCACCGCAGGGCTGAACACTGAAGCTTTCTTT. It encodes CASSPTAGLNTEAFF.

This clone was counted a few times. The CDR3 region has the DNA TGTGCCAGCGAGTATTCCCCGCGAGGAGAGACCCAGTACTTC. Translated: CASEYSPRGETQYF. The gene calls are TRBV6-1 and TRBJ2-5; no clear D gene. The CDR3 loop spans 14 amino acids. Germline values: CDR1 MNHNS, CDR2 SASEGT. Trimming stripped 8 bases from V and 4 bases from J, with 17 bases between.

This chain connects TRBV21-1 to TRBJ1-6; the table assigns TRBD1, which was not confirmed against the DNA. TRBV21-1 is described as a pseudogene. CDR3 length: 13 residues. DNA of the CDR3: TGTGCTCCGACAGGGACCCATAATTCACCCCTCCACTTT. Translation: CAPTGTHNSPLHF.

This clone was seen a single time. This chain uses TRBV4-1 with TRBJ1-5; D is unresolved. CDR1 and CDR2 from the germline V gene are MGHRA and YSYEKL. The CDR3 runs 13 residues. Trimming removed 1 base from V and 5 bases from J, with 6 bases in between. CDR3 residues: CASSQGRDQPQHF. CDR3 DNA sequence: TGCGCCAGCAGCCAAGGGAGGGATCAGCCCCAGCATTTT.

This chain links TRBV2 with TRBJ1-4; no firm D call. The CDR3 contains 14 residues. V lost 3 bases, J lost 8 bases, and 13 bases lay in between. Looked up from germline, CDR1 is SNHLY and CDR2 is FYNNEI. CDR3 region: CASSEHPMTEKLFF. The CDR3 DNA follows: TGTGCCAGCAGTGAGCATCCTATGACAGAAAAACTGTTTTTT.

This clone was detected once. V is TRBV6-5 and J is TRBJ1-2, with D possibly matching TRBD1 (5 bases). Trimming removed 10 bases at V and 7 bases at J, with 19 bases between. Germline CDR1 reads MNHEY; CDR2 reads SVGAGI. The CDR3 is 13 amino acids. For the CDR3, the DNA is TGTGCCACCTCAGGGTTCCCAACAGGTGGCTACACCTTC. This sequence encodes CATSGFPTGGYTF.

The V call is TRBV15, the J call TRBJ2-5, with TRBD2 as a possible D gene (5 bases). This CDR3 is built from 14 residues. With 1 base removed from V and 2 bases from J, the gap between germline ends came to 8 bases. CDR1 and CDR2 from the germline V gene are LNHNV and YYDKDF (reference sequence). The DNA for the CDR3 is TGTGCCACCAGCAGAGTCACGGGGCAAGAGACCCAGTACTTC. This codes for CATSRVTGQETQYF.

For the CDR3, the DNA is TGTGCCAGCTCGAGTGGAGGGGGCGCGGGAGATACGCAGTATTTT. This sequence encodes CASSSGGGAGDTQYF. The chain is built from TRBV6-5 and TRBJ2-3, with a tentative D call TRBD1 (7 bases). Germline V gene sequence: CDR1 MNHEY, CDR2 SVGAGI. The CDR3 consists of 15 residues. V dropped 8 bases and J dropped 5 bases, with 20 bases sitting between them.

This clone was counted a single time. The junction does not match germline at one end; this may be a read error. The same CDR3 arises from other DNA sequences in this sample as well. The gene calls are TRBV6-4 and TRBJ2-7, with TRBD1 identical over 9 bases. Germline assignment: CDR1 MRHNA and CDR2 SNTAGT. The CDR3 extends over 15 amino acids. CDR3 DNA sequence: TGCGCCAGCAGACCCCGGGACAGGGTAGGTAATGAGCAGTACTTC. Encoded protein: CASRPRDRVGNEQYF.

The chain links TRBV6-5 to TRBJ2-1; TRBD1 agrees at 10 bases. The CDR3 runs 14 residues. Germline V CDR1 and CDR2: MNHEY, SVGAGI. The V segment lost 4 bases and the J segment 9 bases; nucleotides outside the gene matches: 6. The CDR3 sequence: CASSSGQGVTEQFF. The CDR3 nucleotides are TGTGCCAGCAGTTCCGGACAGGGGGTCACTGAGCAGTTCTTC.

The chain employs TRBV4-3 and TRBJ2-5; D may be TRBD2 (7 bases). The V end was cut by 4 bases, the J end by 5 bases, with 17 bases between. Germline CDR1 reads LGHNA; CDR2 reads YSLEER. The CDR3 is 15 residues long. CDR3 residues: CASSLEGGVRETQYF. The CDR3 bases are TGCGCCAGCAGCCTCGAGGGGGGGGTACGGGAGACCCAGTACTTC.

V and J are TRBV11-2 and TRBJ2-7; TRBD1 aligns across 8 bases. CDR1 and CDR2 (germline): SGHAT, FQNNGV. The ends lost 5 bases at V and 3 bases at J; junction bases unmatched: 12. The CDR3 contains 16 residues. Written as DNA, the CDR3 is TGTGCCAGCAGCCTTTCGGCGACAGGGGAGTACTACGAGCAGTACTTC. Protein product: CASSLSATGEYYEQYF.

This CDR3 is CASSPTGTGGNGYTF. The CDR3 DNA follows: TGTGCCAGCTCACCGACCGGGACAGGGGGCAATGGCTACACCTTC. The V and J genes are TRBV18 and TRBJ1-2; 12 bases are a match to TRBD1. The CDR3 totals 15 residues. Germline loops: CDR1 KGHSH, CDR2 LQKENI. Trimming took 3 bases from V and 6 from J; bases not matched to a gene: 5.

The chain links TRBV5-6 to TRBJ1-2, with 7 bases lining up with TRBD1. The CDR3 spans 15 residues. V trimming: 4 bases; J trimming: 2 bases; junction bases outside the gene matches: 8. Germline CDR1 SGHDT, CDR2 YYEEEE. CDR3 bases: TGTGCCAGCAGCCCCGGACAGGACAACAACTATGGCTACACCTTC. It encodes CASSPGQDNNYGYTF. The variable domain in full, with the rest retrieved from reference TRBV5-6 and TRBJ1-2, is DAGVTQSPTHLIKTRGQQVTLRCSPKSGHDTVSWYQQALGQGPQFIFQYYEEEERQRGNFPDRFSGHQFPNYSSELNVNALLLGDSALYLCASSPGQDNNYGYTFGSGTRLTVV.

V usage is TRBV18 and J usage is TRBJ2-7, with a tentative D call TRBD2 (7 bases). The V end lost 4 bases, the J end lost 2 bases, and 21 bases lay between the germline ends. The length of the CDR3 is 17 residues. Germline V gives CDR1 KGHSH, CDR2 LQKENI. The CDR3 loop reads CASSLYPLRGATYEQYF. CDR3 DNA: TGTGCCAGCTCACTTTACCCACTCCGGGGGGCCACCTACGAGCAGTACTTC.

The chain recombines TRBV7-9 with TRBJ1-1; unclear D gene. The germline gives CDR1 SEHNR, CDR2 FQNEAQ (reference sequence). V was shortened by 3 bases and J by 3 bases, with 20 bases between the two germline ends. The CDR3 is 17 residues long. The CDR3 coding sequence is TGTGCCAGCAGCTTTCCGGCCGTCAGAGGTGGGTACACTGAAGCTTTCTTT. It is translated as CASSFPAVRGGYTEAFF.

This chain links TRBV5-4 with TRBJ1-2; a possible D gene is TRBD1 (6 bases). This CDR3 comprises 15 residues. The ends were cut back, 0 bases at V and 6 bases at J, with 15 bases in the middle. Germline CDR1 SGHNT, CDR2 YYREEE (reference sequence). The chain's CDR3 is CASSLAHRDMHGYTF. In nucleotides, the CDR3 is TGTGCCAGCAGCTTGGCCCACAGGGATATGCATGGCTACACCTTC.

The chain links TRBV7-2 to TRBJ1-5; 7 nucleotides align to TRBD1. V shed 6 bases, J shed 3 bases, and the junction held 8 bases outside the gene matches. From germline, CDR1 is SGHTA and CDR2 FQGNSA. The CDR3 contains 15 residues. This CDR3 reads CASSFDRALNQPQHF. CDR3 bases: TGTGCCAGCAGTTTTGACAGGGCTCTCAATCAGCCCCAGCATTTT.

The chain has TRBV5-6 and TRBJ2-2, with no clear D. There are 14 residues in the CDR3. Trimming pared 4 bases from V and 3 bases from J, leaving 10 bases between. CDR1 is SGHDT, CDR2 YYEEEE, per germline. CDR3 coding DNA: TGTGCCAGCAGCCCGAGCCCTTACACCGGGGAGCTGTTTTTT. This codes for CASSPSPYTGELFF.

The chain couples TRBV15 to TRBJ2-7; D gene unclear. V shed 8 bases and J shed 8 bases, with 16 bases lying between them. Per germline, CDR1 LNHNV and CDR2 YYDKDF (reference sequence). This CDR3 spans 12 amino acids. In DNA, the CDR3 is TGTGCCACCGCGTCTTCCGCACAGAAGCAGTACTTC. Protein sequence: CATASSAQKQYF.

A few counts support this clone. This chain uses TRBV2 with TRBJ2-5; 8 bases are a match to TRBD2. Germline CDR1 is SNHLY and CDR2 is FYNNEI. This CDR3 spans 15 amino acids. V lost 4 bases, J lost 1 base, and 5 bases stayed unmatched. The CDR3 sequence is CASSGGSGVQETQYF. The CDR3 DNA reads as TGTGCCAGCAGTGGAGGTAGCGGGGTCCAAGAGACCCAGTACTTC.

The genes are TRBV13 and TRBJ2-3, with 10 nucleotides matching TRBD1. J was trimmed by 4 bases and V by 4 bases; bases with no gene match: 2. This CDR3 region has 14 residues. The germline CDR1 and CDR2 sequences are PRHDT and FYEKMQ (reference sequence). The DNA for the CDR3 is TGTGCCAGCAGCTACGGACAGGGGGCAGATACGCAGTATTTT. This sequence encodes CASSYGQGADTQYF.

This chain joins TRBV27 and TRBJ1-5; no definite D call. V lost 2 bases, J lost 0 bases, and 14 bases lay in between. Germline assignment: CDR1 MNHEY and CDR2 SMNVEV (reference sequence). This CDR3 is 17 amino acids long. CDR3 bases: TGTGCCAGCAGTTTAACTTTTCGGGGTTATAGCAATCAGCCCCAGCATTTT. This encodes CASSLTFRGYSNQPQHF.

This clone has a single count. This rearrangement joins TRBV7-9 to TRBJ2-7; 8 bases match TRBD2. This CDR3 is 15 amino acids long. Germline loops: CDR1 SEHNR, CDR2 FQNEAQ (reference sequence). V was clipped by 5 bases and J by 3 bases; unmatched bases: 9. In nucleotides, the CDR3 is TGTGCCAGCAGCAAAGACAAAGCGGGGGTCTACGAGCAGTACTTC. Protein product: CASSKDKAGVYEQYF.

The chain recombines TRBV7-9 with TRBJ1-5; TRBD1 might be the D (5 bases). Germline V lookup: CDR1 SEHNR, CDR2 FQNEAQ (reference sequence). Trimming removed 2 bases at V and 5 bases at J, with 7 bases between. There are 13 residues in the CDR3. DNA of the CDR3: TGTGCCAGCAGCTTATGGGGGGATCAGCCCCAGCATTTT. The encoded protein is CASSLWGDQPQHF.

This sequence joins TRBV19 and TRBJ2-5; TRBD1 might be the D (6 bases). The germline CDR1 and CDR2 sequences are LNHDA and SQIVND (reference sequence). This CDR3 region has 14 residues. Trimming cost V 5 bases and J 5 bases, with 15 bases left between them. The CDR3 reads CASSDTGSWETQYF. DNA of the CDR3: TGTGCCAGTAGTGATACAGGGTCTTGGGAGACCCAGTACTTC.

The CDR3 spells CACLRGTVNTEAFF. The CDR3 bases are TGTGCCTGCCTAAGGGGGACGGTGAACACTGAAGCTTTCTTT. The chain recombines TRBV19 with TRBJ1-1; possibly TRBD1 for D (6 bases). V was clipped by 11 bases and J by 0 bases, with 16 bases between them. CDR3 size: 14 residues. Looked up from germline, CDR1 is LNHDA and CDR2 is SQIVND (reference sequence).